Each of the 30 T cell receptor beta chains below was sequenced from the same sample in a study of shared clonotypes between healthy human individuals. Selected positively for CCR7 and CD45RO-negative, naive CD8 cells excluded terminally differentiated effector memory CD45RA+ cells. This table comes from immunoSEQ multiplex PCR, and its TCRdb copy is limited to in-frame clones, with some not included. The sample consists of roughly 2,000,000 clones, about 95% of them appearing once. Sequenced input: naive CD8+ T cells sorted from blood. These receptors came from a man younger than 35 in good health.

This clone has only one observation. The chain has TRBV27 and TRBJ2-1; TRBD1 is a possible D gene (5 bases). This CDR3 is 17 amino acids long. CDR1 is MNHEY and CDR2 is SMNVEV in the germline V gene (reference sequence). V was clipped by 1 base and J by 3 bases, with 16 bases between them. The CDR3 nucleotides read TGTGCCAGCAGTTTATTTATAGGGGCGGTTGACTACAATGAGCAGTTCTTC. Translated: CASSLFIGAVDYNEQFF.

The CDR3 reads CASSLRTVTYNEQFF. The CDR3 DNA reads as TGTGCCAGCAGCCTAAGGACTGTTACCTACAATGAGCAGTTCTTC. The rearrangement joins TRBV6-5 to TRBJ2-1, with D perhaps TRBD2 (5 bases). The ends were cut back, 6 bases at V and 2 bases at J, with 14 bases in the middle. The germline CDR1 and CDR2 sequences are MNHEY and SVGAGI. CDR3 length: 15 residues.

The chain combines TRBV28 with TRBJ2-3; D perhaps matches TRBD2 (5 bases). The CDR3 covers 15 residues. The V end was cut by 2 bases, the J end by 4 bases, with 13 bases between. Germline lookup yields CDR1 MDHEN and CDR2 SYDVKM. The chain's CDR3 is CASSLTEGPADTQYF. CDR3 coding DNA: TGTGCCAGCAGTTTAACCGAGGGTCCGGCAGATACGCAGTATTTT.

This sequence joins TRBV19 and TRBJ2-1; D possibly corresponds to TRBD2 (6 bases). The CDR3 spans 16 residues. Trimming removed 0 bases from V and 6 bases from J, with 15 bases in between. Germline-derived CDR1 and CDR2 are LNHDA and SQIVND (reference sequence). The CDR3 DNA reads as TGTGCCAGTAGTATAGATCCGGGGGTTGGGAGCAATGAGCAGTTCTTC. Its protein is CASSIDPGVGSNEQFF.

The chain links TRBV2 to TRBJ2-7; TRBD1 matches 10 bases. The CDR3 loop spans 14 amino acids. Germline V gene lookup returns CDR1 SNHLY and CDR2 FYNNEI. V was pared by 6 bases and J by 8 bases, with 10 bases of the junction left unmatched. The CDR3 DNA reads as TGTGCCAGCAGATCCCCGGACAGGGGGTTGCAGCAGTACTTC. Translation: CASRSPDRGLQQYF.

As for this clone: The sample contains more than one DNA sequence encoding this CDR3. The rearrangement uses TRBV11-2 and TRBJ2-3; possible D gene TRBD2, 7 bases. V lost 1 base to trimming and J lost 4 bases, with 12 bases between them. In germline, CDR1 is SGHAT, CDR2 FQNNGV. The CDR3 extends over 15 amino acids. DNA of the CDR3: TGTGCCAGCAGCTTAGTAGGGGGGGCGGCAGATACGCAGTATTTT. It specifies CASSLVGGAADTQYF.

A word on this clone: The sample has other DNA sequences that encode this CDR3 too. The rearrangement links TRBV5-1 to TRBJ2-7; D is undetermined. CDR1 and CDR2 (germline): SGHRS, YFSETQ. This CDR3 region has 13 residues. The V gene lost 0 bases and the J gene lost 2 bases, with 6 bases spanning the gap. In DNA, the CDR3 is TGCGCCAGCAGCTTGGAGCAGGCCTACGAGCAGTACTTC. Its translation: CASSLEQAYEQYF.

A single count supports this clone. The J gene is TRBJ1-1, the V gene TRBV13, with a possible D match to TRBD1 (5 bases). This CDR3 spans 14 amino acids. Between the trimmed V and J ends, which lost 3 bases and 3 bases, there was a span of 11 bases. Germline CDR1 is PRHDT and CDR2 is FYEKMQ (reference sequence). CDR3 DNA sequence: TGTGCCAGCAGCTTGGGGGGAATGGACACTGAAGCTTTCTTT. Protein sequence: CASSLGGMDTEAFF.

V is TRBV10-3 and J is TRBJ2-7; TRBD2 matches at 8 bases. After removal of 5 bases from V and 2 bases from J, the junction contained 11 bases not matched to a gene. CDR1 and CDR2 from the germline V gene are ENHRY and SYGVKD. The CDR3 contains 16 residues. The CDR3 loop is CAISSGAGGPPYEQYF. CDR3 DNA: TGTGCCATCAGTTCTGGGGCGGGGGGTCCCCCCTACGAGCAGTACTTC.

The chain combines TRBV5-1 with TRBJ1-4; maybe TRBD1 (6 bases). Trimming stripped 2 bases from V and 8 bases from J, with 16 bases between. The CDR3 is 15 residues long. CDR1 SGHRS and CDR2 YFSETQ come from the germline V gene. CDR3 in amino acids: CASSFEGGLGEKLFF. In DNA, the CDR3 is TGCGCCAGCAGCTTTGAGGGGGGGCTCGGCGAAAAACTGTTTTTT.

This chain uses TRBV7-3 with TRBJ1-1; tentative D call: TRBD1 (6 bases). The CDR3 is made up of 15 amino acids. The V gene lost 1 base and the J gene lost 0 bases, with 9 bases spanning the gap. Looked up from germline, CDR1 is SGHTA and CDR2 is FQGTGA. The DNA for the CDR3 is TGTGCCAGCAGCTTAATTGGGGGCCTGAACACTGAAGCTTTCTTT. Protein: CASSLIGGLNTEAFF.

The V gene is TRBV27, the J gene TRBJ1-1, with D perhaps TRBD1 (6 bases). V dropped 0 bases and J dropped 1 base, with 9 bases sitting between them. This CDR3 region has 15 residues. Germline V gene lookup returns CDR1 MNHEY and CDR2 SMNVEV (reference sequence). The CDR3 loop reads CASSLSRGGNTEAFF. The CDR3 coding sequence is TGTGCCAGCAGTTTATCGAGAGGGGGGAACACTGAAGCTTTCTTT.

CDR3 loop: CASSQEGGSMQGVYGYTF. The CDR3, as DNA: TGCGCCAGCAGCCAAGAAGGGGGGTCCATGCAGGGTGTTTATGGCTACACCTTC. The chain joins TRBV4-1 to TRBJ1-2, with D possibly matching TRBD1 (6 bases). The CDR3 has 18 residues. V shed 0 bases and J shed 5 bases, with 22 bases lying between them. Germline CDR1 MGHRA, CDR2 YSYEKL.

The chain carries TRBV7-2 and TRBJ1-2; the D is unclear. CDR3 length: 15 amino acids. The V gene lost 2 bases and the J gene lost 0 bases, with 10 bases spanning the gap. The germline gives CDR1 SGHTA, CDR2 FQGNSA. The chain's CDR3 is CASSLFSGANYGYTF. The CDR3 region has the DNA TGTGCCAGCAGCTTATTTAGCGGGGCTAACTATGGCTACACCTTC.

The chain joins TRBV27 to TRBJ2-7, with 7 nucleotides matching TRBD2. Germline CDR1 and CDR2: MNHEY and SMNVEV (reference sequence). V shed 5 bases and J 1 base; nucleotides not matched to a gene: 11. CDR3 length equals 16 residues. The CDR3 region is CASSSSSGDQSYEQYF. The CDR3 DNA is TGTGCCAGCAGTAGCTCTAGCGGAGACCAATCCTACGAGCAGTACTTC.

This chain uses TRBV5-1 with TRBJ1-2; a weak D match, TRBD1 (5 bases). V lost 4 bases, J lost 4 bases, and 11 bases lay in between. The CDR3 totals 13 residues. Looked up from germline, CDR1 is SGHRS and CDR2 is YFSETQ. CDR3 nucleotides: TGCGCCAGCAGCAGGGACCGGGCCTATGGCTACACCTTC. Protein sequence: CASSRDRAYGYTF.

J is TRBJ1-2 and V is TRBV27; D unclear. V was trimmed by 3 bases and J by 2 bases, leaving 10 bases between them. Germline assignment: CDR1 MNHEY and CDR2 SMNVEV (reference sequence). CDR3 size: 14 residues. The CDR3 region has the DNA TGTGCCAGCAGTTTCGCGGTCCCAAACTATGGCTACACCTTC. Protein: CASSFAVPNYGYTF.

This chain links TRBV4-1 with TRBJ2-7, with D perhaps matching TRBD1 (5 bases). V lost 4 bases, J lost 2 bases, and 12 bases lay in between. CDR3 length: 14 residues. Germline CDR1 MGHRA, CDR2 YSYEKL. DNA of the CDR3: TGCGCCAGCAGCCGCACGACAGCCACCTACGAGCAGTACTTC. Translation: CASSRTTATYEQYF.

DNA for the CDR3: TGTGCCAGCAGCGAACCTAGCGGGAGGGCCGAAGATACGCAGTATTTT. It yields the protein CASSEPSGRAEDTQYF. The chain has TRBV2 and TRBJ2-3, with 12 bases matching TRBD2. The CDR3 contains 16 residues. Trimming at V came to 6 bases and at J to 5 bases, leaving 9 bases not matched to a gene. Germline V gives CDR1 SNHLY, CDR2 FYNNEI.

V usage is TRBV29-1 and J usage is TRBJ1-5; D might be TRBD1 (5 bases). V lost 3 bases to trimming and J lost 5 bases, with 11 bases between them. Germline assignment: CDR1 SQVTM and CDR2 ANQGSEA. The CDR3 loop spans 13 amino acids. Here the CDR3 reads CSVDRGSHQPQHF. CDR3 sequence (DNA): TGCAGCGTTGATCGGGGGTCCCATCAGCCCCAGCATTTT.

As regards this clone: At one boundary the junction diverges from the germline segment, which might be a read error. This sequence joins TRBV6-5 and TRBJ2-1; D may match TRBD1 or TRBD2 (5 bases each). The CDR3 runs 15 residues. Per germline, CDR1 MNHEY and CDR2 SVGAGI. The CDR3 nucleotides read TGTGTCAGCAGTCCAAGAGGGGAATCCTACAATGAGCAGTTCTTC. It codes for CVSSPRGESYNEQFF.

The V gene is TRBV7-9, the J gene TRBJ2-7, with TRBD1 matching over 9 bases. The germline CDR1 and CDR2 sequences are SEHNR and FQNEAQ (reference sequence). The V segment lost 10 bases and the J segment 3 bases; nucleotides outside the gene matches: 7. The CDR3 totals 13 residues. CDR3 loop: CAIGTGTLYEQYF. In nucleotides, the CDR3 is TGTGCCATCGGGACAGGGACTCTCTACGAGCAGTACTTC.

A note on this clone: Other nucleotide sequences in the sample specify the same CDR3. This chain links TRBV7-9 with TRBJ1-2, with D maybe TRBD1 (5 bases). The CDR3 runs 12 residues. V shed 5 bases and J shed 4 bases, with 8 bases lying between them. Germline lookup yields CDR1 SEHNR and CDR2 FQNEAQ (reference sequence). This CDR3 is CASSLDSYGYTF. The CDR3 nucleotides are TGTGCCAGCAGCCTAGACAGCTATGGCTACACCTTC.

CDR3 nucleotide sequence: TGCGCCAGCAGCCAAGATCCTATAGATACGCAGTATTTT. Its translation is CASSQDPIDTQYF. The chain employs TRBV4-3 and TRBJ2-3; D is uncertain. With 0 bases removed from V and 5 bases from J, the gap between germline ends came to 6 bases. The CDR3 extends over 13 amino acids. CDR1 is LGHNA, CDR2 YSLEER, per germline.

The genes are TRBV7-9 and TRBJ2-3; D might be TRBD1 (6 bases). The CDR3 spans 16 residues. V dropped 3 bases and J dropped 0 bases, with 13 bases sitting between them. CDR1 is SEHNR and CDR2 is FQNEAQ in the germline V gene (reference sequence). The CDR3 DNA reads TGTGCCAGCAGCTTGCCGTCCCAGGGGAGCACAGATACGCAGTATTTT. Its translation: CASSLPSQGSTDTQYF. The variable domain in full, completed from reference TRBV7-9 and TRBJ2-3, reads DTGVSQNPRHKITKRGQNVTFRCDPISEHNRLYWYRQTLGQGPEFLTYFQNEAQLEKSRLLSDRFSAERPKGSFSTLEIQRTEQGDSAMYLCASSLPSQGSTDTQYFGPGTRLTVL.

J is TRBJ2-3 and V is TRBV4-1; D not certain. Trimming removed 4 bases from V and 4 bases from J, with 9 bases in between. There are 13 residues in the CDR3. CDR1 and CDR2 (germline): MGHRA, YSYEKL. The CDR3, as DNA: TGCGCCAGCAGCCCGCATAGGCCAGATACGCAGTATTTT. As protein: CASSPHRPDTQYF.

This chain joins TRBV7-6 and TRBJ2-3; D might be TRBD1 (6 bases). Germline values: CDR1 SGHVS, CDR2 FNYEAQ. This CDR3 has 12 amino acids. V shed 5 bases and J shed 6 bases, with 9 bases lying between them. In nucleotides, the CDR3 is TGTGCCAGCAGCCTCGACAGGGATACGCAGTATTTT. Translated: CASSLDRDTQYF.

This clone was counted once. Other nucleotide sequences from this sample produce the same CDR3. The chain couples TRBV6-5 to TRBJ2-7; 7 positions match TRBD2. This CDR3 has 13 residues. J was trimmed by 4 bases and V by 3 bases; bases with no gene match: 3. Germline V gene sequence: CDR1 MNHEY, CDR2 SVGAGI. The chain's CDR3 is CASSYSGPYEQYF. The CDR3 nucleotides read TGTGCCAGCAGTTATAGCGGGCCGTACGAGCAGTACTTC.

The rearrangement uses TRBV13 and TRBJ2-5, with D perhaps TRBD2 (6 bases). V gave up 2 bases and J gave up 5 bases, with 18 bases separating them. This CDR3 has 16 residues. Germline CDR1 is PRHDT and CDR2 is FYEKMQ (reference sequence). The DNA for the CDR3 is TGTGCCAGCAGCTTACCCCGTCCTCGGGAGCGGGAGACCCAGTACTTC. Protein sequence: CASSLPRPRERETQYF. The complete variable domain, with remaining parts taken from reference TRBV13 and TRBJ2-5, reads AAGVIQSPRHLIKEKRETATLKCYPIPRHDTVYWYQQGPGQDPQFLISFYEKMQSDKGSIPDRFSAQQFSDYHSELNMSSLELGDSALYFCASSLPRPRERETQYFGPGTRLLVL.

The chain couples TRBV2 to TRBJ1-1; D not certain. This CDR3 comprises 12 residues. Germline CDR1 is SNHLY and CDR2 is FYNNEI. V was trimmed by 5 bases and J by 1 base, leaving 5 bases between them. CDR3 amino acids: CASSFQNTEAFF. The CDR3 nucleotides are TGTGCCAGCAGTTTCCAGAACACTGAAGCTTTCTTT.